The next 6 T cell receptor beta chains were all read from a single sample in a study of T cell responses to AZD1222 COVID-19 vaccine. Sequencing was performed with immunoSEQ multiplex PCR; in TCRdb, only in-frame clones are kept and a portion is missing. The repertoire holds over 150,000 clones, approximately 93% seen once, with approximately 3.7% in the top ten. The sequencing here drew on peripheral blood, taken 28 days after the second AZD1222 dose. The receptors derive from an adult who received the AZD1222 COVID-19 vaccine.

This clone was detected only once. The rearrangement uses TRBV7-9 and TRBJ1-5, with D possibly being TRBD1 (5 bases). V lost 5 bases, J lost 3 bases, and 17 bases lay in between. This CDR3 has 16 residues. Germline CDR1 reads SEHNR; CDR2 reads FQNEAQ (reference sequence). The CDR3 nucleotides are TGTGCCAGCAGCCACAAGGGCAGGGCGAACAATCAGCCCCAGCATTTT. Residues: CASSHKGRANNQPQHF.

This chain joins TRBV5-8 and TRBJ2-2, with 8 bases aligning to TRBD1. Per the germline V gene, CDR1 is SGHTS and CDR2 is YDEGEE. V lost 1 base and J lost 4; bases outside the gene matches: 9. CDR3 length equals 17 residues. DNA for the CDR3: TGTGCCAGCAGCTTGTTGGACAGGGCGTCATCCACCGGGGAGCTGTTTTTT. This encodes CASSLLDRASSTGELFF.

This chain links TRBV24-1 with TRBJ2-7; TRBD2 aligns across 12 bases. Germline CDR1 reads KGHDR; CDR2 reads SFDVKD. V shed 3 bases and J 4 bases; nucleotides not matched to a gene: 6. The CDR3 extends over 16 amino acids. The CDR3: CATSDPGTSGYYEQYF. The CDR3 region has the DNA TGTGCCACCAGTGATCCCGGGACTAGCGGGTATTACGAGCAGTACTTC.

The chain is built from TRBV6-5 and TRBJ1-1; tentatively, D is TRBD1 (6 bases). The CDR3 totals 15 residues. Trimming took 5 bases from V and 5 from J, leaving 18 bases between them. CDR1 is MNHEY and CDR2 is SVGAGI in the germline V gene. The CDR3 sequence is CASSLDGGLGTEAFF. CDR3 DNA sequence: TGTGCCAGCAGTCTCGATGGGGGGCTGGGGACTGAAGCTTTCTTT.

This chain uses TRBV11-1 with TRBJ2-1; 8 bases align to TRBD2. This CDR3 spans 16 amino acids. J lost 6 bases, V lost 0 bases, and 7 bases had no gene match. Germline V CDR1 and CDR2: SGHAT, FQDESV (reference sequence). This CDR3 reads CASSLARGVVRNEQFF. The DNA for the CDR3 is TGTGCCAGCAGCTTAGCGCGGGGGGTAGTTCGCAATGAGCAGTTCTTC.

The chain has TRBV18 and TRBJ1-5; D gene uncertain. Germline V gene lookup returns CDR1 KGHSH and CDR2 LQKENI. The CDR3 loop spans 13 amino acids. Trimming took 6 bases from V and 7 from J, leaving 13 bases between them. The CDR3 DNA reads TGTGCCAGCTCCCTCGACCTCGACCAGCCCCAGCATTTT. Its translation: CASSLDLDQPQHF.